A selection of T cell receptor beta chains follows, all from one sample in a study of tumor-infiltrating lymphocytes in primary liver carcinoma. TCRdb used MiXCR to reprocess the multiplex PCR reads, holding one entry per CDR3 protein. The table lists about 120,000 distinct CDR3 sequences, about 59% of them singletons. The sequenced sample consisted of liver tumor tissue from sampling region 1. Every receptor here comes from a woman aged 55 to 70 with primary liver carcinoma and hepatitis B virus infection. CDR3s include the opening cysteine and the closing phenylalanine or tryptophan. The order of the fields is clone size, D gene, V gene, J gene, CDR3 DNA, CDR3 protein. D genes are given only for firm matches. Not every row has a clone size; where given, it reads once, few, many or a size class.

clone size: -; D gene: -; V gene: TRBV11-2; J gene: TRBJ1-1; CDR3 DNA: TGTGCCAGCGGCTTCCAGGGACTGATGAACACTGAAGCTTTCTTT; CDR3 protein: CASGFQGLMNTEAFF
clone size: -; D gene: TRBD2; V gene: TRBV5-1; J gene: TRBJ2-5; CDR3 DNA: TGCGCCAGCAGATGGGAGGGGAGAGGGGAACAAGAGACCCAGTACTTC; CDR3 protein: CASRWEGRGEQETQYF
clone size: -; D gene: TRBD1; V gene: TRBV6-5; J gene: TRBJ2-1; CDR3 DNA: TGTGCCAGCAGTTACCTAAGGGACAGGGGGAGGAGTGAGCAGTTCTTC; CDR3 protein: CASSYLRDRGRSEQFF
clone size: -; D gene: -; V gene: TRBV30; J gene: TRBJ2-1; CDR3 DNA: TGTGCCTGGAACGCGTACTCCTACAATGAGCAGTTATTC; CDR3 protein: CAWNAYSYNEQLF
clone size: -; D gene: -; V gene: TRBV28; J gene: TRBJ2-6; CDR3 DNA: TGTGCCAGCTGTTTAAATCCAGGGTTCGGGGCCAACGTCCTGACTTTC; CDR3 protein: CASCLNPGFGANVLTF
clone size: many; D gene: -; V gene: TRBV14; J gene: TRBJ1-2; CDR3 DNA: TGTGCCAGCAGCCAAGATGGAGGGCCCCAGGGCTACACCTTC; CDR3 protein: CASSQDGGPQGYTF
clone size: -; D gene: -; V gene: TRBV28; J gene: TRBJ2-3; CDR3 DNA: TGTGCCAGCAGTTTACCGTGGGGGACTGGGGACTCAGATACGCAGTATTTT; CDR3 protein: CASSLPWGTGDSDTQYF
clone size: once; D gene: -; V gene: TRBV29-1; J gene: TRBJ2-2; CDR3 DNA: TGCAGCGTTGTGGGCCAGAACAACGGGGAGCTGTTTTTT; CDR3 protein: CSVVGQNNGELFF
clone size: -; D gene: TRBD1; V gene: TRBV28; J gene: TRBJ2-7; CDR3 DNA: TGTGCCAGCTGGGGACAGGGGGGGCTCTACGAGCAGTACTTC; CDR3 protein: CASWGQGGLYEQYF
clone size: many; D gene: -; V gene: TRBV5-1; J gene: TRBJ2-7; CDR3 DNA: TGCGCCAGCTCCCGGGACACCTCCTACGAGCAGTACTTC; CDR3 protein: CASSRDTSYEQYF
clone size: -; D gene: -; V gene: TRBV29-1; J gene: TRBJ1-2; CDR3 DNA: TGCAACGTCCGTTTAGGTGGCGGACTCTATGGCTACACCTTC; CDR3 protein: CNVRLGGGLYGYTF
clone size: -; D gene: TRBD2; V gene: TRBV30; J gene: TRBJ2-7; CDR3 DNA: TGTGCCTGGAGTACCGGGACTAGCGGAGGAGGCGCCTACGAGCAGTACTTC; CDR3 protein: CAWSTGTSGGGAYEQYF
clone size: -; D gene: TRBD1; V gene: TRBV6-5; J gene: TRBJ2-7; CDR3 DNA: TGTGCCAGCAGAACAGGGGTCGCGTACGAGCAGTACTTC; CDR3 protein: CASRTGVAYEQYF
clone size: many; D gene: -; V gene: TRBV6-5; J gene: TRBJ2-5; CDR3 DNA: TGTGCCAGCAGCCGACTGGGGGGAGAGGAGACCCAGTACTTC; CDR3 protein: CASSRLGGEETQYF
clone size: few; D gene: -; V gene: TRBV28; J gene: TRBJ2-1; CDR3 DNA: TGTGCCAGCAGTTTTTTGTTCAATGAGCAGTTCTTC; CDR3 protein: CASSFLFNEQFF
clone size: -; D gene: -; V gene: TRBV11-2; J gene: TRBJ1-2; CDR3 DNA: TGTGCCAGCAGTTCAGGGACGGAATGTGGCTGCACCTTC; CDR3 protein: CASSSGTECGCTF
clone size: -; D gene: -; V gene: TRBV29-1; J gene: TRBJ1-2; CDR3 DNA: TGCAGCGTTGAAGATCACCGGGAGCGGCTTGGCTACACCTTC; CDR3 protein: CSVEDHRERLGYTF
clone size: few; D gene: -; V gene: TRBV24-1; J gene: TRBJ2-1; CDR3 DNA: TGTGTCACCAGTGATCGGGACTCCACCGGGCAGTTCTTC; CDR3 protein: CVTSDRDSTGQFF
clone size: -; D gene: -; V gene: TRBV11-2; J gene: TRBJ1-5; CDR3 DNA: TGTGTCAGCAGCTTCGGAGAGGGAGGCGGTCAGCCCCAGCATTTT; CDR3 protein: CVSSFGEGGGQPQHF
clone size: -; D gene: -; V gene: TRBV6-1; J gene: TRBJ1-2; CDR3 DNA: TGTGCCAGCAGTGCTCCTGGGACATACGGCTACACCTTC; CDR3 protein: CASSAPGTYGYTF
clone size: -; D gene: TRBD2; V gene: TRBV11-2; J gene: TRBJ2-1; CDR3 DNA: TGTGCCAGCAGCTTAGTAGGGCGGGAGGACCCAAATGGGCAGTTCTTC; CDR3 protein: CASSLVGREDPNGQFF
clone size: many; D gene: -; V gene: TRBV10-3; J gene: TRBJ1-1; CDR3 DNA: TGTGCCATCAGTGGGGCGGGAACCACTGAAGCTTTCTTT; CDR3 protein: CAISGAGTTEAFF
clone size: many; D gene: TRBD1; V gene: TRBV6-1; J gene: TRBJ2-7; CDR3 DNA: TGTGCCAGCACCTCTTCCGGGACAGGGGGTTACGAGCAGTACTTC; CDR3 protein: CASTSSGTGGYEQYF
clone size: -; D gene: -; V gene: TRBV11-2; J gene: TRBJ1-5; CDR3 DNA: TGTGTCAGCAGCGCAAGGTATGGGATCGCAGATCTGCCCCAGCATTTT; CDR3 protein: CVSSARYGIADLPQHF
clone size: few; D gene: -; V gene: TRBV28; J gene: TRBJ2-1; CDR3 DNA: TGTGCCAGCAGTCCCGCCGGACAGCTACTCTACAATGAGCAGTTCTTC; CDR3 protein: CASSPAGQLLYNEQFF
clone size: -; D gene: TRBD2; V gene: TRBV5-4; J gene: TRBJ2-2; CDR3 DNA: TGTGCCAGCAGCTTGGTCATAGGCGGGAGCACCGGGGAGCTGTTTTTT; CDR3 protein: CASSLVIGGSTGELFF
clone size: once; D gene: -; V gene: TRBV5-6; J gene: TRBJ2-1; CDR3 DNA: TGTGCCAGCAGCTCGGGGCTACACCGTGGTGATGAGCAGTTCTTC; CDR3 protein: CASSSGLHRGDEQFF
clone size: -; D gene: -; V gene: TRBV28; J gene: TRBJ1-5; CDR3 DNA: TGTGCCAGCACCGACCCGAATCAGCCCCAGCATTTT; CDR3 protein: CASTDPNQPQHF